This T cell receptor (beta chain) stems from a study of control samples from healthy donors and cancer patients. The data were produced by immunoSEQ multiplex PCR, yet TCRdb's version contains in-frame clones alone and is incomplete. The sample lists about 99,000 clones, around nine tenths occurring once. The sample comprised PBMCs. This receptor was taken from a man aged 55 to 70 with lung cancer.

The CDR3 region has the DNA TGTGCCAGCAGGATAGCGGGGGGCCAAGAGACCCAGTACTTC. Protein sequence: CASRIAGGQETQYF. This rearrangement joins TRBV11-1 to TRBJ2-5; 10 positions match TRBD2. Germline loops: CDR1 SGHAT, CDR2 FQDESV (reference sequence). V shed 6 bases and J 1 base; nucleotides not matched to a gene: 2. The CDR3 is made up of 14 amino acids. Full variable domain (missing parts from reference TRBV11-1 and TRBJ2-5): EAEVAQSPRYKITEKSQAVAFWCDPISGHATLYWYRQILGQGPELLVQFQDESVVDDSQLPKDRFSAERLKGVDSTLKIQPAELGDSAMYLCASRIAGGQETQYFGPGTRLLVL.